What follows describes a single T cell receptor beta chain. This sample is drawn from a study of technical replicates of blood from a few donors. Sequencing used immunoSEQ multiplex PCR; TCRdb keeps in-frame clones, though not all of them. Among tens of thousands of clones listed, roughly 98% were seen once. The CDR3 is 13 amino acids. CDR1 and CDR2 from the germline V gene are SGDLS and YYNGEE. V was clipped by 2 bases and J by 4 bases, with 9 bases between them. V and J are TRBV9 and TRBJ1-2; D gene ambiguous. The sequenced material came from T cells isolated from PBMCs. This clonotype originated in a human donor in good health. CDR3 loop: CASSVGESYGYTF. The CDR3 DNA is TGTGCCAGCAGCGTCGGAGAAAGCTATGGCTACACCTTC. Using reference TRBV9 and TRBJ1-2 for the parts outside the CDR3, the full variable domain is DSGVTQTPKHLITATGQRVTLRCSPRSGDLSVYWYQQSLDQGLQFLIQYYNGEERAKGNILERFSAQQFPDLHSELNLSSLELGDSALYFCASSVGESYGYTFGSGTRLTVV.